This T cell receptor (beta chain) was recovered during a study of blood T cell repertoires in COVID-19. Turning to the study itself: Samples representing acute and convalescent COVID-19 were sourced from the United States, Italy and Spain. T cells, B-cell-depleted T cells, or PBMCs provided the cDNA or gDNA that served as material.

Germline CDR1 is MDHEN and CDR2 is SYDVKM. Trimming took off 2 bases at V and 9 bases at J, with 5 bases between the two ends. The CDR3 covers 12 residues. Method: immunoSEQ multiplex PCR; TCRdb's copy keeps in-frame clones and lacks some. The sample gives around 120,000 clones, approximately 82% of which show up once; about 9.5% is in the top ten. The sequenced material came from peripheral blood. This TCR was sampled from a man aged 40-55 years with active or convalescent COVID-19. The chain combines TRBV28 with TRBJ1-6; D unclear. CDR3 sequence: CASSLNSSPLHF. DNA of the CDR3: TGTGCCAGCAGTTTAAACTCTTCACCCCTCCACTTT.